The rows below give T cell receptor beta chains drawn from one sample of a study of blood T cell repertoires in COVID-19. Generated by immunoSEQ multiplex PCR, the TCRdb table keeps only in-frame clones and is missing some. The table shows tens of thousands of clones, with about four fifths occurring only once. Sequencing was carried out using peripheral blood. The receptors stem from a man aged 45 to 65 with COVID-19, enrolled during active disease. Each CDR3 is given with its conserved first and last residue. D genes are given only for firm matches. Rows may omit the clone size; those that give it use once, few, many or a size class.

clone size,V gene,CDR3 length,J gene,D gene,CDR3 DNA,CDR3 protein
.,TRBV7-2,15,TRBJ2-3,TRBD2,TGTGCCAGCAGCTTAATTAGCGGGGGCACAGATACGCAGTATTTT,CASSLISGGTDTQYF
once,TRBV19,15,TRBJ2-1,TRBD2,TGTGCCAGTAGTACCACTAGCGGGAGTTACGATGAGCAGTTCTTC,CASSTTSGSYDEQFF
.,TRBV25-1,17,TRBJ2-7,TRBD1,TGTGCCAGCAGTGAATCTCGAGGAAGGGACAGGGGCTACGAGCAGTACTTC,CASSESRGRDRGYEQYF
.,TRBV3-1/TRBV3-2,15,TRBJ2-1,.,TGTGCCAGCAGTCGGATGAGTAGTCCGACAAATGAGCAGTTCTTC,CASSRMSSPTNEQFF
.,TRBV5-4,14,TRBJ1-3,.,TGTGCCAGCAGCTTAAGCGGGGCTGGAAACACCATATATTTT,CASSLSGAGNTIYF
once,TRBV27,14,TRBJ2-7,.,TGTGCCAGCAGCACCCGGGGTGCCCAATACGAGCAGTACTTC,CASSTRGAQYEQYF
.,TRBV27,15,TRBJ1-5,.,TGTGCCAGCAGTTTAGGGCCGTGGGCAGGTCAGCCCCAGCATTTT,CASSLGPWAGQPQHF
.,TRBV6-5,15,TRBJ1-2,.,TGTGCCAGCTGGCCCCCAGGGGATAGAATCTATGGCTACACCTTC,CASWPPGDRIYGYTF
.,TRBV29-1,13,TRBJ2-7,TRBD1,TGCAGCGTCGAGGGACAGGGAGGCTACGAGCAGTACTTC,CSVEGQGGYEQYF
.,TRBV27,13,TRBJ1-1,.,TGTGCCAGCAGTTTACGAGAAGCCACTGAAGCTTTCTTT,CASSLREATEAFF
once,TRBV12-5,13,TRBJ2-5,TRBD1,TGTGCTAGTGGTTTCGACAGGGGAGAGACCCAGTACTTC,CASGFDRGETQYF